These T cell receptor beta chains were read from a single sample in a study of blood T cell repertoires in COVID-19. Sequenced by immunoSEQ multiplex PCR; TCRdb stores in-frame clones only, minus some. The data hold around 16,000 clones, with around 86% observed a single time. Sequencing was done on a sample of peripheral blood. Receptor source: a man at least 80 years old with active or convalescent COVID-19. CDR3s leave out the opening cysteine and the closing phenylalanine or tryptophan.

J: TRBJ2-7; V: TRBV9; CDR3: ASSSNGEQY
J: TRBJ2-7; V: TRBV25-1; CDR3: ASSSHEGTGAYEQY
J: TRBJ2-7; V: TRBV5-6; CDR3: ASSLVWGGVSYEQY
J: TRBJ2-1; V: TRBV21-1; CDR3: ASSKRDCSSYNEQF
J: TRBJ1-2; V: TRBV29-1; CDR3: SVRQGDYGYT
J: TRBJ2-5; V: TRBV5-1; CDR3: ASTKFLAGGQETQY
J: TRBJ2-5; V: TRBV9; CDR3: ASSEGTSGGPSQETQY
J: TRBJ2-5; V: TRBV5-1; CDR3: ASSSGLAGVKETQY
J: TRBJ1-4; V: TRBV4-2; CDR3: ASSQERFNEKLF
J: TRBJ2-2; V: TRBV4-2; CDR3: ASSQTLTNTGELF